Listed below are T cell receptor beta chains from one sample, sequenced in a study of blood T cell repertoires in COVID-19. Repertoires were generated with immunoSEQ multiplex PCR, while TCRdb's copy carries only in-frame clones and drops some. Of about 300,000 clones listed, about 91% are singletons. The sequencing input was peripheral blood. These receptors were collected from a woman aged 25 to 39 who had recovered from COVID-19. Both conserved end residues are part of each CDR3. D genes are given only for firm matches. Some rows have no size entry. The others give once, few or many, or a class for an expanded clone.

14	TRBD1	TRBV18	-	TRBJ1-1	TGTGCCAGCTCGGCAGGGGGCTCGGAGACTGAAGCTTTCTTT	CASSAGGSETEAFF
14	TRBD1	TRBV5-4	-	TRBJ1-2	TGTGCCAGCAGTACAGGGACAGGGACAGCCGGCTACACCTTC	CASSTGTGTAGYTF
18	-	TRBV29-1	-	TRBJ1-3	TGCAGCGTTAAGCTAGGACAGCCAAGACTTTCCTCTGGAAACACCATATATTTT	CSVKLGQPRLSSGNTIYF
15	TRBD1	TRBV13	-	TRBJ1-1	TGTGCCAGCAGCTTAGAGGGATCGGACAGGGGCGAAACTTTCTTT	CASSLEGSDRGETFF
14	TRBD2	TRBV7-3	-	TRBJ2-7	TGTGCCAGCAGCTTCAGCGGGGCCTCCTACGAGCAGTACTTC	CASSFSGASYEQYF
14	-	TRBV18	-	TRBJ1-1	TGTGCCAGCTCACCTTCAAATCTGAACACTGAAGCTTTCTTT	CASSPSNLNTEAFF
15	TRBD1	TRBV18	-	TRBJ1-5	TGTGCCAGCTCACCACGAACAGGGGGCGTGCAGCCCCAGCATTTT	CASSPRTGGVQPQHF
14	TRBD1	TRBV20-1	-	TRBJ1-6	TGCAGTGCTAGTTCCGGGACAGATAATTCACCCCTCCACTTT	CSASSGTDNSPLHF
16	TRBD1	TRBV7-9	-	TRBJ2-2	TGTGCCAGCAGCCCCCGGACAGGGGGTCCCACCGGGGAGCTGTTTTTT	CASSPRTGGPTGELFF
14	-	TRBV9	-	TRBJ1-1	TGTGCCAGCAGCGCCCGGGGGGGGGCGGCTGAAGCTTTCTTT	CASSARGGAAEAFF
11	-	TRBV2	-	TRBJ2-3	TGTGCCAGCAGTTACACAGATACGCAGTATTTT	CASSYTDTQYF
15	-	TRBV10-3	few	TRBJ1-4	TGTGCCATCGGGGGGTTCGGTATGGGGAATGAAAAACTGTTTTTT	CAIGGFGMGNEKLFF
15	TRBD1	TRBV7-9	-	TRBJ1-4	TGTGCCAGCAGCGCACAGGGGGCAACTAATGAAAAACTGTTTTTT	CASSAQGATNEKLFF
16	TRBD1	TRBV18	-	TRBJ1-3	TGTGCCAGCTCTGCTTCAGGGACAGGCTCTGGAAACACCATATATTTT	CASSASGTGSGNTIYF
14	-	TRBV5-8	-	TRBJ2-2	TGTGCCAGCAGCACCCGGACAGCCGGCGGGGAGCTGTTTTTT	CASSTRTAGGELFF
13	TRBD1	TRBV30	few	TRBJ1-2	TGTGCCTGGAGCCGTGACAGGGACTATGGCTACACCTTC	CAWSRDRDYGYTF
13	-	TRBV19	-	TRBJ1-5	TGTGCCAGTAGCGTAGGGGAACTTCAGCCCCAGCATTTT	CASSVGELQPQHF
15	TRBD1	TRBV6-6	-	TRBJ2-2	TGTGCCAGCAGCTCCGGGACAGGAAACACCGGGGAGCTGTTTTTT	CASSSGTGNTGELFF
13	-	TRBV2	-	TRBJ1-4	TGTGCCAGCAGATCGCCGGTTAATGAAAAACTGTTTTTT	CASRSPVNEKLFF
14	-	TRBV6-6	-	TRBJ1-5	TGTGCCAGCAGCCCGGCAGGGGGCAATCAGCCCCAGCATTTT	CASSPAGGNQPQHF
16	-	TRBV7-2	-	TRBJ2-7	TGTGCCAGCAGCTCGAAAGACAGAGGTCTGTTCTACGAGCAGTACTTC	CASSSKDRGLFYEQYF
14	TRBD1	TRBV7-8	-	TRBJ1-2	TGTGCCAGCAGCCCGGGACAGGGAAACTATGGCTACACCTTC	CASSPGQGNYGYTF
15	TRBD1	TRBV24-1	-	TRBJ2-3	TGTGCCACCAGTGATCCCAGGGGGCGAGAGGATACGCAGTATTTT	CATSDPRGREDTQYF
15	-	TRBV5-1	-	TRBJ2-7	TGCGCCAGCAGTCCGGGGCGGCAGGGGCCCTACGAGCAGTACTTC	CASSPGRQGPYEQYF
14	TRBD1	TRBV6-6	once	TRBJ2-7	TGTGCCAGCACCCCGGGACAGGGGCAGTGGGAGCAGTACTTC	CASTPGQGQWEQYF
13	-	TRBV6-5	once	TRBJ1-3	TGTGCCAGCAGTTTAGAGAGAGGAAACACCATATATTTT	CASSLERGNTIYF
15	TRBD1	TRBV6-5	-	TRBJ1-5	TGTGCCAGCGCGAAGGGACAGGGGATAGTTCAGCCCCAGCATTTT	CASAKGQGIVQPQHF
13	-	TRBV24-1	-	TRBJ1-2	TGTGCCACCTCGCGGGGGGTGGGCTATGGCTACACCTTC	CATSRGVGYGYTF
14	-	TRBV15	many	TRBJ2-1	TGTGCCACCAGCAGAGGACAGGACTACAATGAGCAGTTCTTC	CATSRGQDYNEQFF
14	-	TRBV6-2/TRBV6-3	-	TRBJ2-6	TGTGCCAGCAGCGACAGATTTGGGGCCAACGTCCTGACTTTC	CASSDRFGANVLTF